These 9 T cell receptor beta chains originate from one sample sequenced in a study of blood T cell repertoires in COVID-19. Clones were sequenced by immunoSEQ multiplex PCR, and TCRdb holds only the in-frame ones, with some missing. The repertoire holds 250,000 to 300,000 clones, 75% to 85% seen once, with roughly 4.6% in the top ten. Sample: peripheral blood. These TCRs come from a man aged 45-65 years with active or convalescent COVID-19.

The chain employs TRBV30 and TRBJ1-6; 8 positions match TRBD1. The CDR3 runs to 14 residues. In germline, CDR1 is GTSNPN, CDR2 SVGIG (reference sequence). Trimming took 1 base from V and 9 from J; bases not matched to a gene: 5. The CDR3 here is CAWSERTGSSPLHF. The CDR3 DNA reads TGTGCCTGGAGTGAAAGGACAGGGAGTTCACCCCTCCACTTT.

CDR3 amino acids: CASSFGTGRETQYF. CDR3 bases: TGTGCCAGCAGCTTCGGGACAGGGCGAGAGACCCAGTACTTC. The V gene is TRBV6-5, the J gene TRBJ2-5, with TRBD1 identical over 9 bases. Germline lookup yields CDR1 MNHEY and CDR2 SVGAGI. This CDR3 is built from 14 residues. After removal of 6 bases from V and 4 bases from J, the junction contained 6 bases not matched to a gene.

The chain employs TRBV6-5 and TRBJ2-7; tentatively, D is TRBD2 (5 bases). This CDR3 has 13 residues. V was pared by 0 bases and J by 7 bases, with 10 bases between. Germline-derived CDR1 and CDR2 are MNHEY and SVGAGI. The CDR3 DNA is TGTGCCAGCAGTTACTCATCGGGGAGTGAGCAGTACTTC. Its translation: CASSYSSGSEQYF.

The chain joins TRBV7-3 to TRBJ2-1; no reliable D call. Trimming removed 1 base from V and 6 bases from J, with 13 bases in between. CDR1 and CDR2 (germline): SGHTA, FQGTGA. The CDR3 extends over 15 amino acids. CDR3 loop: CASSLRGATTNEQFF. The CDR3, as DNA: TGTGCCAGCAGCTTAAGAGGTGCAACCACCAATGAGCAGTTCTTC. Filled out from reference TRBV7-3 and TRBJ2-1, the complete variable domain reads GAGVSQTPSNKVTEKGKYVELRCDPISGHTALYWYRQSLGQGPEFLIYFQGTGAADDSGLPNDRFFAVRPEGSVSTLKIQRTERGDSAVYLCASSLRGATTNEQFFGPGTRLTVL.

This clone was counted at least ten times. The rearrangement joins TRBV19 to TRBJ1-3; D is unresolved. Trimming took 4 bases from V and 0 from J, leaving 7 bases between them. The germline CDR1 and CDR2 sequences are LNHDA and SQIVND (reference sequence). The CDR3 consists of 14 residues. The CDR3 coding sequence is TGTGCCAGTAGTAGAGATCGCTCTGGAAACACCATATATTTT. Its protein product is CASSRDRSGNTIYF.

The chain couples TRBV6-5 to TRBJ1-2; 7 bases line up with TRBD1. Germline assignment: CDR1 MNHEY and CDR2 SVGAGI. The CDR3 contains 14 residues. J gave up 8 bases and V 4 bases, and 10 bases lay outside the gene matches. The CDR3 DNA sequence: TGTGCCAGCAGTTCCCACGGGACAGAAATCGGCTACACCTTC. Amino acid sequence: CASSSHGTEIGYTF.

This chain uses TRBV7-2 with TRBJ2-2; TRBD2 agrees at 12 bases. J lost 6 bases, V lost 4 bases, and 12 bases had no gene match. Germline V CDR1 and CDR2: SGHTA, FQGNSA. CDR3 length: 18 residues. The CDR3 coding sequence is TGTGCCAGCAGCTCGTCCCGCGGACTAGCGGGAAGGGCCGGGGAGCTGTTTTTT. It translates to CASSSSRGLAGRAGELFF. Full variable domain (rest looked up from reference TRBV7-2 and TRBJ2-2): GAGVSQSPSNKVTEKGKDVELRCDPISGHTALYWYRQSLGQGLEFLIYFQGNSAPDKSGLPSDRFSAERTGGSVSTLTIQRTQQEDSAVYLCASSSSRGLAGRAGELFFGEGSRLTVL.

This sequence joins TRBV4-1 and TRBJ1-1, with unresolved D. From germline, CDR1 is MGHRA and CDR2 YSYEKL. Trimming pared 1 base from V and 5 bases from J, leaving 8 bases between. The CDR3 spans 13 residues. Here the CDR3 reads CASSQAAQTEAFF. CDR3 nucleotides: TGCGCCAGCAGCCAAGCGGCACAGACTGAAGCTTTCTTT.

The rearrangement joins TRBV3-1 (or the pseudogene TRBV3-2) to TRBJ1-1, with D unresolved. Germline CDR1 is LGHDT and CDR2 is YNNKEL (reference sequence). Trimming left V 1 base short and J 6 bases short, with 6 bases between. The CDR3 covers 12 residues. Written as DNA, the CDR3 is TGTGCCAGCAGCCAAGGATCGGCTGAAGCTTTCTTT. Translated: CASSQGSAEAFF.